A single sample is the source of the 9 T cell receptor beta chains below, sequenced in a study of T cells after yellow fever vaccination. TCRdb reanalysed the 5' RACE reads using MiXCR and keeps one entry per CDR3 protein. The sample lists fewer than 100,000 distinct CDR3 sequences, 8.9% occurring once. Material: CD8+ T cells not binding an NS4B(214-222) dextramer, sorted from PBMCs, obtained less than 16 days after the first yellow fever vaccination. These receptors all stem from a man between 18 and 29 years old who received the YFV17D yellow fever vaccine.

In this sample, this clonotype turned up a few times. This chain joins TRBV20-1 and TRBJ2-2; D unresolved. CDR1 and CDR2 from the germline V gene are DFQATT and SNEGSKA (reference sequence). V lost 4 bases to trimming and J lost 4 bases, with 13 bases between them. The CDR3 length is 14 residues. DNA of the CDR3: TGCAGTGCTATGGACCATAAGCGCACCGGGGAGCTGTTTTTT. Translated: CSAMDHKRTGELFF.

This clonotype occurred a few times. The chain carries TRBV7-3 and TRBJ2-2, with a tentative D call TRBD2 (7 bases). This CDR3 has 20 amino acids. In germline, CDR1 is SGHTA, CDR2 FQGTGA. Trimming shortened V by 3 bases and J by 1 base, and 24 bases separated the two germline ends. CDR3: CASSFPKGEGGPENTGELFF. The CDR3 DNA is TGTGCCAGCAGCTTTCCCAAAGGGGAGGGGGGGCCGGAGAACACCGGGGAGCTGTTTTTT.

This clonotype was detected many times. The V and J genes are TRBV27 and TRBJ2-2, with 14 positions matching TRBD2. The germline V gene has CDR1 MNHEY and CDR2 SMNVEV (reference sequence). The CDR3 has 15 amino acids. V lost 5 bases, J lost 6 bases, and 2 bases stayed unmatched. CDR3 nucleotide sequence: TGTGCCAGCAGTACGGGACTAGCGGGGGCCGGGGAGCTGTTTTTT. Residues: CASSTGLAGAGELFF.

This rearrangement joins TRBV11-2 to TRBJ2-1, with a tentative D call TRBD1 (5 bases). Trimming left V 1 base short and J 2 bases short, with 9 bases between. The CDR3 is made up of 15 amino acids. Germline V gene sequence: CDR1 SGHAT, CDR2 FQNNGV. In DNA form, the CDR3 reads TGTGCCAGCAGCTTAGTCAGGACAACCTACAATGAGCAGTTCTTC. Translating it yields CASSLVRTTYNEQFF.

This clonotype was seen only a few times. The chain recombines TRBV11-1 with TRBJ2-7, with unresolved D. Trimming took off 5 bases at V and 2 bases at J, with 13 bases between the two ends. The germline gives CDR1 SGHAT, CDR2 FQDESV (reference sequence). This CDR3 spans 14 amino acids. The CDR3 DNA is TGTGCCAGCAGCCCGCGCGCTAAGACCTACGAGCAGTACTTC. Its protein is CASSPRAKTYEQYF.

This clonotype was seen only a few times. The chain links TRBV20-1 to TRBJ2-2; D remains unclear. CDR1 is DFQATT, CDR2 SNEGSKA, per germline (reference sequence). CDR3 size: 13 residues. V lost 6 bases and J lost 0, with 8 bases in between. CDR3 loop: CSAGLANTGELFF. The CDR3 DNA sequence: TGCAGTGCGGGTTTGGCGAACACCGGGGAGCTGTTTTTT.

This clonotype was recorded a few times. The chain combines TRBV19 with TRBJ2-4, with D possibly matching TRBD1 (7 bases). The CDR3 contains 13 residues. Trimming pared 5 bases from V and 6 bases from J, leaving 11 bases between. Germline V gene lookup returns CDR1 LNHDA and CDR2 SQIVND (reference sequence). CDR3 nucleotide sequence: TGTGCCAGTAGTCCAGGGGGAGGAAACATTCAGTACTTC. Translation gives CASSPGGGNIQYF.

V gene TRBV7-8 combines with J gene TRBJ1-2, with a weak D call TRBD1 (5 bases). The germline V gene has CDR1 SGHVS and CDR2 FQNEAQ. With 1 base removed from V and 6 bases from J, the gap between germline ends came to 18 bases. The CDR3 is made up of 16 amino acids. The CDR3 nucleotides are TGTGCCAGCAGCTTAGAGAAGGAGGGGCGCTTGGATGGCTACACCTTC. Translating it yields CASSLEKEGRLDGYTF.

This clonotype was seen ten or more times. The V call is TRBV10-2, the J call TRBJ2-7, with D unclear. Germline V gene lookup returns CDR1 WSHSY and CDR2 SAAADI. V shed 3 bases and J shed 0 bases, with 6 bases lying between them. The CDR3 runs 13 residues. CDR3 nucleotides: TGCGCCAGCAGTGAATCACGCTCCTACGAGCAGTACGTC. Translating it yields CASSESRSYEQYV.